This T cell receptor (beta chain) stems from a study of OX40 agonist ivuxolimab in advanced cancers. Study summary: Patients were dosed intravenously with ivuxolimab at 0.01 to 10 mg/kg every 2 weeks. Study-wide results and limits: More expanded clones were found, on average, in CD8+ than in CD4+ T cells. Clonal expansion by week 6 occurred in CD4+ and CD8+ blood T cells (at 0.1 to 3.0 mg/kg).

Note on this clone: As yet, its antigen is unknown.

TCRdb's copy holds only in-frame clones and misses some; the assay was immunoSEQ multiplex PCR. The profile covers around 60,000 clones, with 80% to 95% appearing a single time and just under 25% taken by the ten largest. The CDR3 totals 14 residues. CDR1 MNHEY and CDR2 SMNVEV come from the germline V gene (reference sequence). Trimming removed 5 bases at V and 0 bases at J, with 9 bases between. V gene TRBV27 combines with J gene TRBJ2-3, with D hard to call. This TCR derives from an adult with an advanced solid tumor such as melanoma, head and neck, liver or kidney cancer. The sample was CD4+ or CD8+ T cells sorted from blood, taken in a trial of the OX40 agonist ivuxolimab. The CDR3 is CASSPGPSTDTQYF. CDR3 nucleotide sequence: TGTGCCAGCAGTCCCGGACCCAGCACAGATACGCAGTATTTT.